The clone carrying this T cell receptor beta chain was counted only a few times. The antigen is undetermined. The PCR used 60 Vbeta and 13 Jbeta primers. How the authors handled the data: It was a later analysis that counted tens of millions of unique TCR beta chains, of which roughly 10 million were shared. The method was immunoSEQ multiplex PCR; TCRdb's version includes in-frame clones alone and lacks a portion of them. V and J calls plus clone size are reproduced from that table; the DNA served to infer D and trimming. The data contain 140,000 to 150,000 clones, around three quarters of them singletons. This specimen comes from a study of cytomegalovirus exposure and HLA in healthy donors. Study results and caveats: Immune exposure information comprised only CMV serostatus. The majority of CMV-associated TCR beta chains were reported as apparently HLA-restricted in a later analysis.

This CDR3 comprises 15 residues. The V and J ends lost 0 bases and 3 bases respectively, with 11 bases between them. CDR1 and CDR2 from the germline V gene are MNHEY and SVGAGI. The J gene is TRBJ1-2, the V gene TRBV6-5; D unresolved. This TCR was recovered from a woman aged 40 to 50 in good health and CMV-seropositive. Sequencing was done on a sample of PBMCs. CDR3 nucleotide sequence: TGTGCCAGCAGTTACTCTGAACGGGGTGACTATGGCTACACCTTC. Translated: CASSYSERGDYGYTF.